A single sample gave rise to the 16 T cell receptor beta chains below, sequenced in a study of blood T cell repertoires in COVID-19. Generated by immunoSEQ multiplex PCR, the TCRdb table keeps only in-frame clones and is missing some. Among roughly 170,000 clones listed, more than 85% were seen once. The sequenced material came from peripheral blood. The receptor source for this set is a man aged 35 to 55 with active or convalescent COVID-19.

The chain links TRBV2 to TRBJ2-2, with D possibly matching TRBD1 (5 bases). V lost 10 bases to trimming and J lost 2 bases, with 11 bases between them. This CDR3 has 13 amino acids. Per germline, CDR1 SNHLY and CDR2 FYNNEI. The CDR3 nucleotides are TGTGCCATCCAGGACAAAAACACCGGGGAGCTGTTTTTT. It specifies CAIQDKNTGELFF. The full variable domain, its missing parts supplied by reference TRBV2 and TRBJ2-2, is EPEVTQTPSHQVTQMGQEVILRCVPISNHLYFYWYRQILGQKVEFLVSFYNNEISEKSEIFDDQFSVERPDGSNFTLKIRSTKLEDSAMYFCAIQDKNTGELFFGEGSRLTVL.

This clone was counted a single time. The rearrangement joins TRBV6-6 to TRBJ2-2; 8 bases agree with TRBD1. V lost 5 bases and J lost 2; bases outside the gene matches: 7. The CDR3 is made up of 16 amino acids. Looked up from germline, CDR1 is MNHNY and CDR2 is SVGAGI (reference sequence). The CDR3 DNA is TGTGCCAGCAGTCGAGACAGGGGCCCCAACACCGGGGAGCTGTTTTTT. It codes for CASSRDRGPNTGELFF.

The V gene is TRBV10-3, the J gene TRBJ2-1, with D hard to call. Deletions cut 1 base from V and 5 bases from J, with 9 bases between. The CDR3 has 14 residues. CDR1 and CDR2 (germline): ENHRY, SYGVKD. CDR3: CAISEFHRNNEQFF. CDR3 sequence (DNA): TGTGCCATCAGTGAGTTCCACAGAAACAATGAGCAGTTCTTC.

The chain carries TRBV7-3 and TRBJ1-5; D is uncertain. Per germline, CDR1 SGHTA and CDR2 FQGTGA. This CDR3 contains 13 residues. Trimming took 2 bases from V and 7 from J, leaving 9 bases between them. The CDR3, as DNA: TGTGCCAGCAGCTTAGACCCCAGGCAGCCCCAGCATTTT. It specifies CASSLDPRQPQHF.

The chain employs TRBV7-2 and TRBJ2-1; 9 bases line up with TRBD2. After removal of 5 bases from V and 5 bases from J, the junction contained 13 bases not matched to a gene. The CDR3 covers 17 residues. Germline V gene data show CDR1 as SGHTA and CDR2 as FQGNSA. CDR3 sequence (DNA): TGTGCCAGCAGCCTTTCCCCCGGGACTAGCAGTCACAATGAGCAGTTCTTC. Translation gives CASSLSPGTSSHNEQFF.

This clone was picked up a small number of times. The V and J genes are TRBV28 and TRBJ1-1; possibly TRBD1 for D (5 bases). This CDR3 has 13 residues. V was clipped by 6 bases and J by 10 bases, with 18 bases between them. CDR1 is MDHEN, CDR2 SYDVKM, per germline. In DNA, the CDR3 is TGTGCCAGCAGCCCCCCAGGGATTCGAGGAGCTTTCTTT. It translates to CASSPPGIRGAFF.

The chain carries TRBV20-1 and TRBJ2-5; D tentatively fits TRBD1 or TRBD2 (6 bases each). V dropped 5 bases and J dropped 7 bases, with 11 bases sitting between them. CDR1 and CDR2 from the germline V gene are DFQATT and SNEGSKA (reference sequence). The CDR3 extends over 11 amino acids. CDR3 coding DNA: TGCAGTGCTCGAGGGGGAGGGACCCAGTACTTC. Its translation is CSARGGGTQYF.

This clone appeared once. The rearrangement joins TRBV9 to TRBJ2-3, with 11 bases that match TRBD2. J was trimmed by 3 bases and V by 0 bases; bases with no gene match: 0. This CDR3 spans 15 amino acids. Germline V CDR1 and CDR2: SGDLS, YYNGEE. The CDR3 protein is CASSVVAGGTDTQYF. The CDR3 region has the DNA TGTGCCAGCAGCGTAGTAGCGGGGGGGACAGATACGCAGTATTTT. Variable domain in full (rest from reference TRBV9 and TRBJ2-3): DSGVTQTPKHLITATGQRVTLRCSPRSGDLSVYWYQQSLDQGLQFLIQYYNGEERAKGNILERFSAQQFPDLHSELNLSSLELGDSALYFCASSVVAGGTDTQYFGPGTRLTVL.

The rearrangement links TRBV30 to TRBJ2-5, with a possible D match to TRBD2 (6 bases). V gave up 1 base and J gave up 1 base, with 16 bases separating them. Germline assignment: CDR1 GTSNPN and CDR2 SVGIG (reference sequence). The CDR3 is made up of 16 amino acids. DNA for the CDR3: TGTGCCTGGAGTGAACCCGTCCGGGGACTCCAAGAGACCCAGTACTTC. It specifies CAWSEPVRGLQETQYF.

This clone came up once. This chain's CDR3 is CASSFTPPTEAFF. CDR3 sequence (DNA): TGTGCCAGCAGTTTCACTCCCCCCACTGAAGCTTTCTTT. This sequence joins TRBV28 and TRBJ1-1; D uncertain. The CDR3 consists of 13 residues. The V and J ends lost 3 bases and 4 bases respectively, with 9 bases between them. The germline V gene has CDR1 MDHEN and CDR2 SYDVKM.

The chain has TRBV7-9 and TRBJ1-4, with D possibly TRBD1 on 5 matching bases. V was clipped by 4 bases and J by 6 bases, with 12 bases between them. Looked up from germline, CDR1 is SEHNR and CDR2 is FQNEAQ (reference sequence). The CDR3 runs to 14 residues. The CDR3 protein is CASSYITGYEKLFF. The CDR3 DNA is TGTGCCAGCAGCTACATAACAGGATATGAAAAACTGTTTTTT.

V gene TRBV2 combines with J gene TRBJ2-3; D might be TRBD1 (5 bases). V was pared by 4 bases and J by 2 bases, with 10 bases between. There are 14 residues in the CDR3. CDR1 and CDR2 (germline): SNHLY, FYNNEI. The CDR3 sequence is CASSGGSTTDTQYF. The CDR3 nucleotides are TGTGCCAGCAGTGGGGGCAGCACCACAGATACGCAGTATTTT.

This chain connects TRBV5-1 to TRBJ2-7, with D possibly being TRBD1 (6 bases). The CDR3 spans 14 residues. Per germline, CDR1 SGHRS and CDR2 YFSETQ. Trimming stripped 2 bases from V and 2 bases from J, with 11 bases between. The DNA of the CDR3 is TGCGCCAGCAGCTTCGGGACAACAACCTACGAGCAGTACTTC. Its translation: CASSFGTTTYEQYF.

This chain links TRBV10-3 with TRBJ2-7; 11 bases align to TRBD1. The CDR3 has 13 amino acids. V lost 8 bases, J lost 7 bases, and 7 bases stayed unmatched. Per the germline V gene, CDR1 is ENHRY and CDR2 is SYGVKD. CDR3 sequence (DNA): TGTGCCATCGCGGGACAGGGGGAAGGAGAGCAGTACTTC. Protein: CAIAGQGEGEQYF.

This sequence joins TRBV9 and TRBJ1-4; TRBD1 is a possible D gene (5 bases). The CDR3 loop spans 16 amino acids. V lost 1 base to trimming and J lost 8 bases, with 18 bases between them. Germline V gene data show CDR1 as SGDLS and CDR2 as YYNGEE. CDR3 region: CASSVTTGGFGEKLFF. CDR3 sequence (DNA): TGTGCCAGCAGCGTAACTACCGGGGGTTTTGGCGAAAAACTGTTTTTT.

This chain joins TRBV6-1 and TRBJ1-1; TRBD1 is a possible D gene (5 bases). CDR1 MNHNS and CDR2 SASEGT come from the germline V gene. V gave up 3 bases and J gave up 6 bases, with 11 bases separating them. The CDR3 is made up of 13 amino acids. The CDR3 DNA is TGTGCCAGCAGTGACCCAGGGTTTCCTGAAGCTTTCTTT. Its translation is CASSDPGFPEAFF.